This passage covers 9 T cell receptor beta chains from one sample sequenced in a study of T cells in Graves' hyperthyroidism and ophthalmopathy. RNA transcripts provided the source from which TCR beta CDR3 regions were amplified. RT-PCR in the first round (using the HTBI primer set) targeted the TCR CDR3. TCRdb re-called the multiplex PCR reads through MiXCR, storing one row per CDR3 protein. The sample includes 500,000 to 650,000 distinct CDR3 sequences, approximately 20% seen only once; the top ten take 40% to 50%. Source material: blood. The source is a man aged 40-49 years with Graves' ophthalmopathy.

This clonotype was detected a few times. The chain links TRBV12-3 or TRBV12-4 to TRBJ2-1, with 9 bases identical to TRBD1. The CDR3 consists of 16 residues. The ends lost 6 bases at V and 6 bases at J; junction bases unmatched: 12. CDR3 bases: TGTGCCAGCAGCCCACCCTGGCGGGGACAGGGCAATGAGCAGTTCTTC. As protein: CASSPPWRGQGNEQFF.

The table lists this clonotype with many counts. The V gene is TRBV18, the J gene TRBJ2-5; tentatively, D is TRBD1 (6 bases). Per the germline V gene, CDR1 is KGHSH and CDR2 is LQKENI. This CDR3 comprises 14 residues. V lost 0 bases and J 3 bases, leaving 8 bases between the germline ends. The CDR3 reads CASSPPTGKETQYF. The DNA of the CDR3 is TGTGCCAGCTCACCACCTACAGGGAAAGAGACCCAGTACTTC.

The gene calls are TRBV7-2 and TRBJ2-6; no clear D gene. Germline V gene data show CDR1 as SGHTA and CDR2 as FQGNSA. V was clipped by 5 bases and J by 1 base, with 9 bases between them. The CDR3 loop spans 15 amino acids. DNA of the CDR3: TGTGCCAGCAGCCCCCCGCGATCTGGGGCCAACGTCCTGACTTTC. Protein: CASSPPRSGANVLTF.

This chain joins TRBV6-1 and TRBJ2-5; D is unclear. Trimming removed 5 bases from V and 2 bases from J, with 9 bases in between. There are 13 residues in the CDR3. Germline-derived CDR1 and CDR2 are MNHNS and SASEGT. The CDR3 DNA follows: TGTGCCAGCAGTTACTTTAAACAAGAGACCCAGTACTTC. Translating gives CASSYFKQETQYF.

The chain couples TRBV10-2 to TRBJ1-3, with D unclear. Germline CDR1 reads WSHSY; CDR2 reads SAAADI. CDR3 size: 14 residues. Trimming took 4 bases from V and 1 from J, leaving 8 bases between them. The CDR3 DNA reads TGCGCCAGCAGTGTAACGGATTCTGGAAACACCATATATTTT. This translates into CASSVTDSGNTIYF.

This clonotype was observed many times. This rearrangement joins TRBV20-1 to TRBJ2-7, with 9 bases identical to TRBD2. V lost 6 bases, J lost 4 bases, and 10 bases stayed unmatched. The CDR3 is 14 residues long. Germline CDR1 is DFQATT and CDR2 is SNEGSKA (reference sequence). CDR3 sequence: CSAIFSGGIYEQYF. The CDR3 DNA follows: TGCAGTGCCATCTTTAGCGGGGGAATTTACGAGCAGTACTTC.

Notes on this clonotype: Possible read error: a much larger clone is one base away. CDR3 in DNA: TGCGCCAGCAGCTTGGGACTCACCCTTGGTGAGCAGTTCTTC. It codes for CASSLGLTLGEQFF. This chain uses TRBV5-1 with TRBJ2-1; D is ambiguous. V was trimmed by 0 bases and J by 9 bases, leaving 13 bases between them. The CDR3 covers 14 residues. Germline CDR1 and CDR2: SGHRS and YFSETQ.

V and J are TRBV18 and TRBJ2-7; TRBD1 matches at 7 bases. V lost 3 bases to trimming and J lost 3 bases; unmatched junction nucleotides: 8. CDR1 KGHSH and CDR2 LQKENI come from the germline V gene. This CDR3 spans 15 amino acids. The CDR3 nucleotides read TGTGCCAGCTCACCCCCCGACAGGGTCGGCTACGAGCAGTACTTC. Translating gives CASSPPDRVGYEQYF.

V usage is TRBV5-1 and J usage is TRBJ2-7, with 7 bases fitting TRBD1. The CDR3 contains 16 residues. Trimming cost V 0 bases and J 2 bases; bases outside gene matches: 8. Germline-derived CDR1 and CDR2 are SGHRS and YFSETQ. The CDR3 bases are TGCGCCAGCAGCTTGGCCCCGACAGGGATGACCTACGAGCAGTACTTC. Translating it yields CASSLAPTGMTYEQYF. The full variable domain, its missing parts supplied by reference TRBV5-1 and TRBJ2-7, is KAGVTQTPRYLIKTRGQQVTLSCSPISGHRSVSWYQQTPGQGLQFLFEYFSETQRNKGNFPGRFSGRQFSNSRSEMNVSTLELGDSALYLCASSLAPTGMTYEQYFGPGTRLTVT.